This T cell receptor (beta chain) is drawn from a study of CD8+CD57+ T cells in acquired aplastic anemia. Background on the study: Yields of DNA that came from sorted CD4+ and CD8+ cells averaged around 3 ug. Points from the study as a whole: Overlapping CD8+ CDR3 repertoires of patients and controls contained nearly 30 shared sequences. Any difference that existed in CD8+ Simpson's diversity between patients and controls was not significant.

TCR beta VDJ and CDR3 profiles were obtained from a genomic DNA template. TCRdb reanalysed the reads using MiXCR and keeps one entry per CDR3 protein. The table shows about 190,000 distinct CDR3 sequences, with about 53% occurring only once. As for this clonotype: The antigen is undetermined.

V lost 5 bases, J lost 7 bases, and 6 bases stayed unmatched. Germline V CDR1 and CDR2: SGHTA, FQGNSA. This CDR3 contains 16 residues. This chain connects TRBV7-2 to TRBJ2-2; 14 nucleotides agree with TRBD2. What was sequenced was sorted CD4+, CD8+, or CD8+CD57+ T cells (not recorded which) from PBMCs. The TCR comes from a human donor in good health, serving as a control. The CDR3 is CASSPQTSGGVGELFF. The CDR3 nucleotides are TGTGCCAGCAGCCCACAGACTAGCGGGGGGGTCGGGGAGCTGTTTTTT.